The 25 T cell receptor beta chains given below trace back to one sample, sequenced in a study of regulatory T cells in long-lasting Graves disease. Time point meaning: newly diagnosed GD, antithyroid drugs for less than 3 months. PBMCs were the source of the RNA used for TCR sequencing. CDR3 regions were amplified by Arm-PCR using iRepertoire HTBI primers to build TCR beta libraries. MiXCR was run by TCRdb on the multiplex PCR reads, yielding one entry per CDR3 protein. The profile shows roughly 530,000 distinct CDR3 sequences, more than 15% of them singletons. Separately, the same data were catalogued under a study of T cells in Graves' hyperthyroidism and ophthalmopathy.

The source was peripheral blood mononuclear cells (PBMCs), collected at new diagnosis, from a patient treated with antithyroid drugs. The receptors shown here come from a woman aged 35-65 years with Graves disease.

The V and J genes are TRBV19 and TRBJ2-3, with 12 positions matching TRBD2. J lost 4 bases, V lost 7 bases, and 9 bases had no gene match. The CDR3 runs to 16 residues. Per the germline V gene, CDR1 is LNHDA and CDR2 is SQIVND (reference sequence). This CDR3 reads CASKFSSGGVPDTQYF. Written as DNA, the CDR3 is TGTGCCAGTAAATTTTCTAGCGGGGGGGTCCCAGATACGCAGTATTTT. The variable domain in full, with the rest retrieved from reference TRBV19 and TRBJ2-3, is DGGITQSPKYLFRKEGQNVTLSCEQNLNHDAMYWYRQDPGQGLRLIYYSQIVNDFQKGDIAEGYSVSREKKESFPLTVTSAQKNPTAFYLCASKFSSGGVPDTQYFGPGTRLTVL.

This clonotype was counted ten times or more. The chain employs TRBV7-6 and TRBJ2-7; possibly TRBD1 or TRBD2 for D (5 bases each). Germline V CDR1 and CDR2: SGHVS, FNYEAQ. The V end was cut by 4 bases, the J end by 0 bases, with 13 bases between. CDR3 length equals 15 residues. CDR3 in DNA: TGTGCCAGCAGCTCGGGACGGATCTTCTCCTACGAGCAGTACTTC. Amino acids: CASSSGRIFSYEQYF.

Here the CDR3 reads CASSFKQGAGAQYF. The CDR3 DNA follows: TGTGCCAGCAGTTTTAAGCAGGGGGCAGGGGCCCAGTACTTC. The rearrangement joins TRBV2 to TRBJ2-5, with 8 bases lining up with TRBD1. The CDR3 spans 14 residues. The germline gives CDR1 SNHLY, CDR2 FYNNEI. The V segment lost 5 bases and the J segment 9 bases; nucleotides outside the gene matches: 11.

This clonotype was detected a few times. This chain joins TRBV10-3 and TRBJ2-7, with 9 bases matching TRBD2. V dropped 7 bases and J dropped 1; count of bases not matched to a gene: 11. The V gene's germline CDR1 is ENHRY and CDR2 SYGVKD. The CDR3 extends over 16 amino acids. CDR3 region: CAIKLGTAGGSYEQYF. The DNA of the CDR3 is TGTGCCATCAAGCTCGGGACAGCGGGGGGATCCTACGAGCAGTACTTC.

The chain links TRBV3-1 to TRBJ1-1; D not resolved. The CDR3 totals 13 residues. Deletions cut 3 bases from V and 1 base from J, with 6 bases between. Germline V gives CDR1 LGHDT, CDR2 YNNKEL (reference sequence). CDR3 DNA: TGTGCCAGCAGCCATTTGGGGAACACTGAAGCTTTCTTT. Protein: CASSHLGNTEAFF.

This clonotype showed up just a few times. V usage is TRBV4-1 and J usage is TRBJ2-3; 9 nucleotides line up with TRBD2. The better agreement between TRBJ2-1 and the DNA end casts doubt on the J call. The CDR3 totals 14 residues. Germline CDR1 reads MGHRA; CDR2 reads YSYEKL. The CDR3: CASSQRGGAGEQFF. DNA of the CDR3: TGCGCCAGCAGCCAGCGCGGGGGGGCCGGTGAGCAGTTCTTC.

This clonotype was picked up a small number of times. The rearrangement joins TRBV19 to TRBJ1-4; TRBD1 matches at 9 bases. CDR1 and CDR2 (germline): LNHDA, SQIVND (reference sequence). V trimming: 3 bases; J trimming: 8 bases; junction bases outside the gene matches: 7. This CDR3 spans 15 amino acids. CDR3 protein: CASSIGDREREKLFF. CDR3 DNA: TGTGCCAGTAGTATCGGGGACAGGGAGAGAGAAAAACTGTTTTTT.

The sample holds a few counts of this clonotype. The CDR3 sequence: CASTLGLARSSYNEQFF. The CDR3 DNA follows: TGTGCCAGCACCCTTGGGCTAGCGCGTAGCTCCTACAATGAGCAGTTCTTC. The chain employs TRBV12-3 or TRBV12-4 and TRBJ2-1; a possible D gene is TRBD2 (6 bases). V lost 7 bases and J lost 0, with 19 bases in between. The CDR3 has 17 amino acids.

Details on this clonotype: This may be a read error: a much more frequent sequence differs by one nucleotide. The chain employs TRBV7-8 and TRBJ1-1, with TRBD1 matching 7 bases. The V and J ends lost 5 bases and 4 bases, in that order; junction bases with no gene match: 10. The CDR3 sequence is 15 residues long. Germline V gene lookup returns CDR1 SGHVS and CDR2 FQNEAQ. For the CDR3, the DNA is TGTGCCAGCAGCCCGGCGACAGGGACCGTCACTGAAGCTTTCTTT. This gives the protein CASSPATGTVTEAFF.

The sample holds many counts of this clonotype. The gene calls are TRBV2 and TRBJ2-5; D gene unclear. The CDR3 length is 12 residues. Germline CDR1 is SNHLY and CDR2 is FYNNEI. Between the trimmed V and J ends, which lost 5 bases and 4 bases, there was a span of 8 bases. The CDR3 DNA sequence: TGTGCCAGCAGTCCCAGGTCAGAGACCCAGTACTTC. Its translation: CASSPRSETQYF.

This clonotype showed up many times. The chain uses TRBV3-1 and TRBJ2-7; D gene unclear. The germline V gene encodes CDR1 LGHDT and CDR2 YNNKEL (reference sequence). V lost 0 bases and J lost 8, with 5 bases in between. The length of the CDR3 is 11 residues. CDR3 bases: TGTGCCAGCAGCCAAGATGCCAAGCAGTACTTC. The encoded protein is CASSQDAKQYF.

In its sample, this clonotype was seen many times. The chain couples TRBV12-3 or TRBV12-4 to TRBJ2-2; possible D gene TRBD1, 5 bases. Trimming cost V 1 base and J 0 bases, with 9 bases left between them. The CDR3 length is 16 residues. The CDR3 sequence: CASSLDMGPNTGELFF. In DNA, the CDR3 is TGTGCCAGCAGTTTAGATATGGGGCCGAACACCGGGGAGCTGTTTTTT.

This clonotype appeared a few times. The chain employs TRBV20-1 and TRBJ1-6, with TRBD1 identical over 9 bases. J was trimmed by 11 bases and V by 0 bases; bases with no gene match: 5. The CDR3 totals 14 residues. The germline V gene encodes CDR1 DFQATT and CDR2 SNEGSKA (reference sequence). This CDR3 is CSAREDRGRAPLHF. In nucleotides, the CDR3 is TGCAGTGCTAGAGAGGACAGGGGCAGGGCACCCCTCCACTTT.

This clonotype appeared many times. The rearrangement uses TRBV24-1 and TRBJ2-3; D unresolved. The CDR3 spans 16 residues. V lost 0 bases and J lost 1, with 10 bases in between. Germline values: CDR1 KGHDR, CDR2 SFDVKD. As DNA, the CDR3 is TGTGCCACCAGTGATTTGAAGTTTGCCGGCACAGATACGCAGTATTTT. It translates to CATSDLKFAGTDTQYF.

The sample holds many counts of this clonotype. The chain recombines TRBV11-1 with TRBJ1-5, with D uncertain. The V end lost 1 base, the J end lost 7 bases, and 8 bases lay between the germline ends. Germline CDR1 is SGHAT and CDR2 is FQDESV (reference sequence). This CDR3 spans 13 amino acids. The CDR3 sequence: CASSLGTGQPQHF. The CDR3 nucleotides are TGTGCCAGCAGCTTAGGGACCGGGCAGCCCCAGCATTTT.

This clonotype was detected ten times or more. The rearrangement joins TRBV2 to TRBJ1-3; D uncertain. Germline CDR1 is SNHLY and CDR2 is FYNNEI. V dropped 4 bases and J dropped 0 bases, with 4 bases sitting between them. The CDR3 contains 13 residues. The CDR3 DNA is TGTGCCAGCAGTGGGGACTCTGGAAACACCATATATTTT. Translated: CASSGDSGNTIYF.

This clonotype was seen at least ten times. The chain recombines TRBV30 with TRBJ1-2; no clear D. V dropped 1 base and J dropped 0 bases, with 12 bases sitting between them. In germline, CDR1 is GTSNPN, CDR2 SVGIG (reference sequence). The CDR3 contains 15 residues. CDR3 DNA sequence: TGTGCCTGGAGTGGAAAAGTTTCAGCTAACTATGGCTACACCTTC. It translates to CAWSGKVSANYGYTF.

The chain has TRBV11-2 and TRBJ2-1; the match to TRBD2 covers 12 bases. Germline V gene data show CDR1 as SGHAT and CDR2 as FQNNGV. The CDR3 is made up of 17 amino acids. V dropped 4 bases and J dropped 7; count of bases not matched to a gene: 11. In DNA, the CDR3 is TGTGCCAGCAGCTCCAGGCTAGCGGGGGGGCCCGTGAATGAGCAGTTCTTC. Its translation: CASSSRLAGGPVNEQFF.

This clonotype has ten or more counts. The chain carries TRBV3-1 and TRBJ2-3; TRBD2 matches 16 bases. With 6 bases clipped from V and 1 base from J, the junction kept 7 bases outside the gene matches. CDR3 length equals 18 residues. Germline V gene sequence: CDR1 LGHDT, CDR2 YNNKEL (reference sequence). CDR3 nucleotides: TGTGCCAGCAGTCTGGGACTAGCGGGGGGGCGCGGCACAGATACGCAGTATTTT. The encoded protein is CASSLGLAGGRGTDTQYF.

The chain employs TRBV7-9 and TRBJ2-7, with TRBD1 matching 9 bases. Germline lookup yields CDR1 SEHNR and CDR2 FQNEAQ (reference sequence). Losses at the gene ends were 5 bases for V and 3 bases for J; bases not matched to a gene: 5. This CDR3 region has 14 residues. In nucleotides, the CDR3 is TGTGCCAGCAGCCCGGACAGGGGCTACTACGAGCAGTACTTC. Protein product: CASSPDRGYYEQYF.

This clonotype was seen just once. The rearrangement joins TRBV4-1 to TRBJ2-1, with 9 nucleotides matching TRBD1. Germline CDR1 MGHRA, CDR2 YSYEKL. This CDR3 has 21 residues. With V trimmed by 0 bases and J by 0 bases, 15 bases remained unmatched. The CDR3 DNA follows: TGCGCCAGCAGCCAAGAAGGGGGTCCGGACAGGGGTCATTACTCCTACAATGAGCAGTTCTTC. This translates into CASSQEGGPDRGHYSYNEQFF.

This clonotype was detected ten times or more. The chain is built from TRBV12-3 or TRBV12-4 and TRBJ2-2; TRBD1 aligns across 7 bases. Unmatched junction bases numbered 11, after V lost 5 bases and J lost 5 bases. The CDR3 consists of 16 residues. The CDR3: CASSQSRGWNTGELFF. The DNA for the CDR3 is TGTGCCAGCAGTCAATCCAGGGGGTGGAATACCGGGGAGCTGTTTTTT.

V and J are TRBV2 and TRBJ1-6; no definite D call. Germline V CDR1 and CDR2: SNHLY, FYNNEI. The CDR3 is 14 amino acids. V was pared by 8 bases and J by 2 bases, with 10 bases between. For the CDR3, the DNA is TGTGCCAGCGTCCCTTCACCCTATAATTCACCCCTCCACTTT. It specifies CASVPSPYNSPLHF.

The chain is built from TRBV30 and TRBJ1-3; TRBD1 is a possible D gene (5 bases). V was trimmed by 4 bases and J by 4 bases, leaving 11 bases between them. The CDR3 contains 13 residues. Germline V gene data show CDR1 as GTSNPN and CDR2 as SVGIG (reference sequence). The CDR3 loop is CAWTETAGNTIYF. Written as DNA, the CDR3 is TGTGCCTGGACCGAGACAGCCGGAAACACCATATATTTT.

This clonotype was detected many times. The chain combines TRBV5-1 with TRBJ2-1; 9 positions agree with TRBD1. Germline V CDR1 and CDR2: SGHRS, YFSETQ. The CDR3 length is 14 residues. V shed 0 bases, J shed 6 bases, and the junction held 1 base outside the gene matches. CDR3 region: CASSLETGGNEQFF. The DNA for the CDR3 is TGCGCCAGCAGCTTGGAGACAGGGGGCAATGAGCAGTTCTTC.